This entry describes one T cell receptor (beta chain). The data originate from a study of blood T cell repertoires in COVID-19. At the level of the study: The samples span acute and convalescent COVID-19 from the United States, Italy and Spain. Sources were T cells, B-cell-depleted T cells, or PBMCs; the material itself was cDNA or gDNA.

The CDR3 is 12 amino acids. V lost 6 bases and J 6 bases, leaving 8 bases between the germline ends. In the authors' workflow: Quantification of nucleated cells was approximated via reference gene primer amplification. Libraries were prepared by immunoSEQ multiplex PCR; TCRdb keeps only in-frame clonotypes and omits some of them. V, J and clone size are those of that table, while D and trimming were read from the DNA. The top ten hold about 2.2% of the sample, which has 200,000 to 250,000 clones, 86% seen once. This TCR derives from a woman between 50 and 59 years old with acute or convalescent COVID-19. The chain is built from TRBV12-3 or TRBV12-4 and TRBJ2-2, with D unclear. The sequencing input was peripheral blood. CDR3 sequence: CASSPEAGELFF. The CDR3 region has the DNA TGTGCCAGCAGCCCTGAGGCCGGGGAGCTGTTTTTT.